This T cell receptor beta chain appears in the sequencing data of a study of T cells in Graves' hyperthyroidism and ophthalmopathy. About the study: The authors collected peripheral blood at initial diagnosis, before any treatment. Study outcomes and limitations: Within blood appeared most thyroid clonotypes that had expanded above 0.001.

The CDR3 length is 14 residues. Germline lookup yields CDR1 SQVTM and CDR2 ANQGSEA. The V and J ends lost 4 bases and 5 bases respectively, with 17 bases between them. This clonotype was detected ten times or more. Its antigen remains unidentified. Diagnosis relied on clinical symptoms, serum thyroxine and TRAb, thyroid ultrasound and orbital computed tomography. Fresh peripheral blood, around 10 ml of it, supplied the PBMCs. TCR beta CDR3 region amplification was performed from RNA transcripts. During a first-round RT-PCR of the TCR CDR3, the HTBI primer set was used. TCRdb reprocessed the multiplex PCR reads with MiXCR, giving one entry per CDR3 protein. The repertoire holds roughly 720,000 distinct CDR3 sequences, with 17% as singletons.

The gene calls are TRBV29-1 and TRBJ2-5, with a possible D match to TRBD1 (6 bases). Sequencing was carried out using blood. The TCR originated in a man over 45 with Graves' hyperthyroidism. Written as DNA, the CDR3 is TGCAGCGTTGTGCCCCAGGGGAAAGGGGAGACCCAGTACTTC. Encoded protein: CSVVPQGKGETQYF.